Listed below are T cell receptor beta chains from one sample, sequenced in a study of PD-L1 blockade in urothelial cancer. Repertoires were generated with immunoSEQ multiplex PCR, while TCRdb's copy carries only in-frame clones and drops some. In the table there are tens of thousands of clones, 70% to 90% of which are singletons. This material consisted of PBMCs, taken around atezolizumab (anti-PD-L1) treatment. All receptors come from a woman aged 60-70 years with urothelial cancer. The CDR3 runs from the conserved cysteine through the conserved F or W. A D gene is named only where the DNA matches it firmly.

.	TRBV23-1	TRBJ1-3	CASSQSRGNTIYF
TRBD1	TRBV7-2	TRBJ2-7	CASSSQRDRVYEQYF
TRBD1	TRBV28	TRBJ1-5	CASSLQGARNQPQHF
.	TRBV5-6	TRBJ1-5	CASSQGSVNQPQHF
.	TRBV2	TRBJ2-1	CATTGTEEGNEQFF
.	TRBV21-1	TRBJ2-7	CASSKECRGQVSYEQYF
.	TRBV6-5	TRBJ2-5	CASKAGPQETQYF
.	TRBV11-2	TRBJ2-7	CASSLEGAGEQYF
.	TRBV15	TRBJ2-1	CATSSPGGSDEQFF
.	TRBV28	TRBJ1-2	CAGGEEQAGYGYTF
TRBD1	TRBV5-6	TRBJ1-2	CASSLPDRAGGYTF
.	TRBV11-3	TRBJ1-1	CASSRLTNTEAFF
.	TRBV10-3	TRBJ2-7	CAISPMGQGPTSSSYEQYF
TRBD2	TRBV18	TRBJ2-7	CASSPLAGGGYEQYF
.	TRBV7-3	TRBJ2-2	CASSTVNTGELFF
TRBD1	TRBV5-4	TRBJ1-6	CASSQGTDYNSPLHF
TRBD1	TRBV5-1	TRBJ2-5	CASSPTTGEETQYF
.	TRBV10-3	TRBJ1-1	CAISESGGTEAFF
.	TRBV5-1	TRBJ2-2	CASSLIQGGTGELFF
TRBD1	TRBV5-4	TRBJ2-5	CASSLVRGRRETQYF
TRBD1	TRBV6-1	TRBJ1-5	CASRTRQGLNQPQHF
TRBD2	TRBV29-1	TRBJ2-1	CSVGEGSGTYNEQFF
.	TRBV9	TRBJ2-3	CASSTRTDTQYF
.	TRBV5-1	TRBJ2-1	CASSLSGGTYNEQFF
TRBD2	TRBV9	TRBJ2-3	CASSGSGGALYF
TRBD2	TRBV7-3	TRBJ2-3	CASSPRTSGGTDTQYF
.	TRBV28	TRBJ2-5	CASSPKGAIETQYF
.	TRBV10-3	TRBJ2-7	CAHINRHPSYEQYF
.	TRBV5-4	TRBJ1-5	CASSVDSNQPQHF
.	TRBV19	TRBJ2-4	CASSIDLGLWRDRENIQYF
.	TRBV7-9	TRBJ2-7	CASSLRAEQYF
.	TRBV28	TRBJ2-5	CASSFPSSGRGLNQETQYF
.	TRBV4-3	TRBJ1-2	CASSQDYRTEYGYTF
.	TRBV27	TRBJ1-3	CASSLTPAGAGDTIYF
.	TRBV6-1	TRBJ1-4	CASSEVGAFNEKLFF
.	TRBV14	TRBJ2-2	CASTAASRGIGELFF
.	TRBV5-1	TRBJ1-4	CASSLATTNEKLFF
TRBD2	TRBV5-6	TRBJ2-7	CASSLVTSGMGYEQYF
.	TRBV5-1	TRBJ2-3	CASSLQGTDTQYF
TRBD1	TRBV6-1	TRBJ1-1	CASSLTGGETEAFF
TRBD1	TRBV19	TRBJ1-5	CAGSRTGSVQPQHF
TRBD2	TRBV4-3	TRBJ2-7	CASSQASGTYEQYF